This TCR beta chain came from a study of tumor-infiltrating lymphocytes in primary liver carcinoma. Whole-study context: Lesions, classed as T1-T3 N0M0, spanned about 4 to 11 cm across.

Making TCR beta cDNA involved 400 to 600 ng total RNA and a constant-region primer. The TCR beta library was amplified through three nested multiplex PCR rounds in a modified ARM-PCR procedure. Two initial PCR rounds of about 11 cycles each paired TRBV1-TRBV30 forward primers with a C-beta reverse primer. From the multiplex PCR reads, TCRdb called clonotypes with MiXCR, one entry per CDR3 protein. Of roughly 50,000 distinct CDR3 sequences listed, about 80% were seen once; the top ten hold around 23%. CDR1 and CDR2 (germline): MNHNS, SASEGT. The CDR3 has 16 amino acids. From unsorted bulk tissue weighing 20-30 mg, DNA and RNA were co-extracted. Each individual tumor supplied samples from five separate regions. Comments on this clonotype: Sequence at one end of the junction differs from germline and may be a read error.

Sequencing input: liver tumor tissue from sampling region 2. Subset: tumor region T2, inferior pole. The chain has TRBV6-1 and TRBJ2-3; maybe TRBD2 (6 bases). The receptor's source is a man aged 35 to 55 with primary liver carcinoma and hepatitis B virus infection. CDR3: CASSEAPIGSRDTQYF. Written as DNA, the CDR3 is TGTGCCAGTAGTGAAGCTCCCATCGGGAGCAGAGATACGCAGTATTTT.